What follows is one TCR beta chain and its context. Its antigen remains undetermined. Per-nucleotide qualities are absent, and no much larger clonotype sits a single base away. Enrolling through a virtual design, the prospective study's participants ranged in age from roughly 18 to 95 years and lived across approximately 25 United States geographic areas. In the prospective study, cohorts were assigned on the basis of participant-reported clinical history obtained from a screening survey and a study questionnaire. Recovered participants in ImmuneRACE Cohort 3 were defined as having two consecutive negative NP/OP PCR tests, clearance from a healthcare professional, or resolution of symptoms. Each participant in the prospective study had whole blood, serum and a nasopharyngeal or oropharyngeal swab collected by mobile phlebotomists. Additional blood draws and questionnaires over an approximately two-month period could optionally be provided by prospective study participants. Before DNA extraction, prospective study blood samples were shipped either frozen or at room temperature.

This sample is drawn from a study of blood T cell repertoires in COVID-19 (dated by TCRdb to the early 2020s). For the study in its entirety: Collaborator samples came from the United States, Italy and Spain and covered acute and convalescent phases of COVID-19. The material from the prospective study consisted of cDNA or gDNA derived from T cells, B-cell-depleted T cells, or PBMCs. Subjects who had been exposed to COVID-19, were actively infected with it, or had recovered from it provided the deeply sampled blood TCRbeta repertoires that made up the dataset. The repertoires were made available in a free public database intended to serve as a resource for research on the immune response to SARS-CoV-2. The samples were drawn from the first 160 participants of the ongoing ImmuneRACE study and from more than 1,000 subjects provided by 6 global collaborators. Sample metadata almost always included a de-identified subject ID, COVID-19 status, age in years and sex. Where HLA class I and class II types were available, the types were taken from metadata supplied by the sample provider, not from assay-based typing.

The study at large found these results: The quantity of clinical and demographic metadata differed by source and by participant and was supplied without curation.

The CDR3 contains 15 residues, cysteine and phenylalanine counted. Only CDR3 DNA remains: 45 bases, in frame from the first base. The CDR1 and CDR2 encoded by the germline V gene are SGHRS and YFSETQ. Trimming costs V 4 bases and J 4 bases, and their ends lie 15 bases apart. The immunoSEQ Assay, a bias-controlled multiplex PCR, was used to amplify TCRbeta CDR3 regions from genomic DNA. The paper's processing steps were these. The number of nucleated cells in each sample was estimated from the amplification of reference gene primers within the assay. To quantify the absolute abundance of each unique TCRbeta CDR3 rearrangement, sequence reads were collapsed and filtered. Productive Simpson clonality was computed per sample as the square root of Simpson's diversity index over productive rearrangements. TCRdb's version of the immuneACCESS table is confined to in-frame rearrangements and falls short of the full clone set. An unresolved V gene accounts for under half of the shortfall where checked; the remainder is of unknown origin. Clonal size and the V and J genes are those of that table, whereas D and trimming came from the DNA. In all, the sample holds about 370,000 clones, and around 89% of those were seen once. 1% of the sample is taken by the ten largest.

The sequence was obtained from a man aged 18-30 years who had recovered from COVID-19. The sequence is built from TRBV5-1 and TRBJ2-1; TRBD2 is perhaps the D gene, given 7 matching bases. The material sequenced was PBMCs or T cells enriched from blood (not recorded which). The CDR3: CASSRSGDTYNEQFF. The nucleotides are TGCGCCAGCAGCCGAAGCGGGGACACATACAATGAGCAGTTCTTC.